The clone carrying this T cell receptor beta chain was picked up a small number of times. The target antigen is unknown. Other DNA sequences within the sample encode an identical CDR3. Trimming at V came to 5 bases and at J to 3 bases, leaving 5 bases not matched to a gene. The CDR3 is 14 residues long. Germline CDR1 MNHEY, CDR2 SVGAGI. Treatment here: oral pan-JAK inhibitor, 5-10 mg twice daily. This entry is derived from a study of CD8+ T cells in alopecia areata. Regarding the study as a whole: Resident alphabeta T cells of normal skin are also sequenced in scalp samples. With patients, TCR sharing proved less clear than in mice, a difference possibly related to HLA.

Extracted RNA was reverse transcribed, and the resulting cDNA served as sequencing template. Produced via immunoSEQ multiplex PCR; TCRdb's table is partial and in-frame only. The data hold 200,000 to 250,000 clones, with around three fifths observed a single time. The material was CD4+ T cells sorted from blood, obtained at week 4, from a patient treated with tofacitinib. J is TRBJ1-2 and V is TRBV6-5, with 8 bases fitting TRBD1. The TCR sequence derives from a human donor with alopecia areata. Written as DNA, the CDR3 is TGTGCCAGCAGTCCCGGACAGGGATACTATGGCTACACCTTC. Its protein is CASSPGQGYYGYTF.